Below are 32 T cell receptor beta chains sequenced from a single sample in a study of blood T cells in healthy people across ages (dated by TCRdb to the mid-2010s). The method was 5' RACE. The sequencer was an Illumina HiSeq 2500. A second PCR of 7 to 11 cycles was performed with a sample-barcoded 5' primer and a J-beta primer mix. TCRdb passed the public sequencing reads through fastp at Q25 and MiXCR, retaining productive beta sequences. Identical CDR3 proteins give one entry, which carries the most common genes and DNA. Within this sample are 600,000 to 1,000,000 distinct CDR3 sequences, with around 25% of them counted one time only. Under 4.5% of the sample lies in the top ten. These data are also associated with another study on T cells of mothers and their children.

Sample: blood. These receptors all stem from a boy aged 10-17 years in good health.

The gene calls are TRBV4-3 and TRBJ1-2, with a tentative D call TRBD1 (5 bases). This CDR3 has 15 amino acids. Germline CDR1 reads LGHNA; CDR2 reads YSLEER. Trimming removed 2 bases from V and 7 bases from J, with 17 bases in between. As DNA, the CDR3 is TGCGCCAGCAGCCAACAGGGAGTTCGGTCGGGTGGCTACACCTTC. This codes for CASSQQGVRSGGYTF.

This chain links TRBV2 with TRBJ2-5; D assignment may be TRBD1 or TRBD2 (6 bases each). Germline CDR1 SNHLY, CDR2 FYNNEI. V lost 5 bases to trimming and J lost 1 base, with 17 bases between them. This CDR3 is 16 amino acids long. Here the CDR3 reads CASSLEGGTIQETQYF. CDR3 DNA sequence: TGTGCCAGCAGTCTTGAGGGGGGTACGATCCAAGAGACCCAGTACTTC.

The V call is TRBV6-6, the J call TRBJ2-7, with D perhaps matching TRBD2 (5 bases). The CDR3 sequence is 16 residues long. Germline CDR1 and CDR2: MNHNY and SVGAGI (reference sequence). V dropped 5 bases and J dropped 1 base, with 18 bases sitting between them. The CDR3, as DNA: TGTGCCAGCAGTCCACCACCTAGCATTAGTTCCTACGAGCAGTACTTC. It is translated as CASSPPPSISSYEQYF.

This clonotype was detected a few times. The chain couples TRBV11-2 to TRBJ2-5; TRBD2 might be the D (5 bases). V was shortened by 0 bases and J by 11 bases, with 16 bases between the two germline ends. Germline V CDR1 and CDR2: SGHAT, FQNNGV. There are 14 residues in the CDR3. The CDR3 region has the DNA TGTGCCAGCAGCTTAGAAACAGACGACTACAAGCAGTACTTC. It is translated as CASSLETDDYKQYF. The full variable domain, with the rest looked up from reference TRBV11-2 and TRBJ2-5, is EAGVAQSPRYKIIEKRQSVAFWCNPISGHATLYWYQQILGQGPKLLIQFQNNGVVDDSQLPKDRFSAERLKGVDSTLKIQPAKLEDSAVYLCASSLETDDYKQYFGPGTRLLVL.

This clonotype was found a few times. The chain combines TRBV19 with TRBJ2-5, with D tentatively TRBD2 (5 bases). Matching the DNA end better, TRBJ2-7 makes the J call doubtful. The CDR3 extends over 14 amino acids. CDR1 and CDR2 (germline): LNHDA, SQIVND (reference sequence). As DNA, the CDR3 is TGTGCCAGTAGTATTCGTCTAGCTGCGTACGAGCAGTACTTC. Translating gives CASSIRLAAYEQYF.

This chain links TRBV28 with TRBJ2-7; no firm D call. The CDR3 has 12 amino acids. The V gene lost 0 bases and the J gene lost 6 bases, with 6 bases spanning the gap. Germline V gene data show CDR1 as MDHEN and CDR2 as SYDVKM. In DNA form, the CDR3 reads TGTGCCAGCAGTTTATGGACAACCGAGCAGTACTTC. It codes for CASSLWTTEQYF.

The V gene is TRBV20-1, the J gene TRBJ2-1, with TRBD2 matching over 8 bases. Germline-derived CDR1 and CDR2 are DFQATT and SNEGSKA (reference sequence). CDR3 size: 14 residues. With 5 bases clipped from V and 4 bases from J, the junction kept 7 bases outside the gene matches. In nucleotides, the CDR3 is TGCAGTGCTTATCGAGCGGGAGCATACAATGAGCAGTTCTTC. Protein: CSAYRAGAYNEQFF.

In this sample, this clonotype turned up a few times. The chain has TRBV27 and TRBJ2-7; TRBD2 matches 8 bases. CDR3 length equals 17 residues. Germline V CDR1 and CDR2: MNHEY, SMNVEV (reference sequence). V trimming: 5 bases; J trimming: 3 bases; junction bases outside the gene matches: 15. The CDR3 region has the DNA TGTGCCAGCAGTCCCGGGGGTCGGGGGGGGAGACTCTACGAGCAGTACTTC. It is translated as CASSPGGRGGRLYEQYF.

J is TRBJ2-3 and V is TRBV6-5, with 9 bases that match TRBD2. Per germline, CDR1 MNHEY and CDR2 SVGAGI. The CDR3 loop spans 17 amino acids. Trimming cost V 0 bases and J 5 bases; bases outside gene matches: 9. As DNA, the CDR3 is TGTGCCAGCAGTTACTCAGGGCGGGGGGGCCCGAGAGATACGCAGTATTTT. This gives the protein CASSYSGRGGPRDTQYF.

The chain carries TRBV19 and TRBJ2-4; either TRBD1 or TRBD2 may supply D (5 bases each). V shed 8 bases and J shed 6 bases, with 17 bases lying between them. From germline, CDR1 is LNHDA and CDR2 SQIVND (reference sequence). This CDR3 spans 14 amino acids. CDR3 amino acids: CASGEGSMGNIQYF. CDR3 nucleotide sequence: TGTGCCAGTGGAGAGGGGAGCATGGGAAACATTCAGTACTTC. The full variable domain, with the rest looked up from reference TRBV19 and TRBJ2-4, is DGGITQSPKYLFRKEGQNVTLSCEQNLNHDAMYWYRQDPGQGLRLIYYSQIVNDFQKGDIAEGYSVSREKKESFPLTVTSAQKNPTAFYLCASGEGSMGNIQYFGAGTRLSVL.

V usage is TRBV7-2 and J usage is TRBJ1-3; D is uncertain. The ends were cut back, 3 bases at V and 0 bases at J, with 9 bases in the middle. This CDR3 has 15 residues. Germline CDR1 reads SGHTA; CDR2 reads FQGNSA. The CDR3 spells CASSFPQSSGNTIYF. CDR3 nucleotide sequence: TGTGCCAGCAGCTTTCCCCAAAGCTCTGGAAACACCATATATTTT.

This clonotype came up many times. The gene calls are TRBV6-6 and TRBJ1-5; D remains unclear. V was shortened by 2 bases and J by 0 bases, with 8 bases between the two germline ends. The CDR3 totals 15 residues. Germline V gene lookup returns CDR1 MNHNY and CDR2 SVGAGI (reference sequence). The CDR3: CASSYPGGSNQPQHF. The CDR3 DNA sequence: TGTGCCAGCAGTTACCCGGGAGGTAGCAATCAGCCCCAGCATTTT.

This clonotype has more than one count but fewer than ten. This chain links TRBV27 with TRBJ2-4; the match to TRBD1 covers 7 bases. Germline V CDR1 and CDR2: MNHEY, SMNVEV (reference sequence). J lost 8 bases, V lost 10 bases, and 14 bases had no gene match. There are 14 residues in the CDR3. The CDR3 region is CATRQGLGRDIQYF. The CDR3 DNA is TGTGCCACCAGACAGGGTCTGGGAAGAGACATTCAGTACTTC.

The genes are TRBV12-3 or TRBV12-4 and TRBJ2-6, with a tentative D call TRBD1 (5 bases). CDR3 length: 13 amino acids. Trimming removed 11 bases from V and 0 bases from J, with 8 bases in between. The chain's CDR3 is CAVQVSGANVLTF. The DNA for the CDR3 is TGTGCCGTACAGGTCTCTGGGGCCAACGTCCTGACTTTC.

The chain joins TRBV29-1 to TRBJ1-1, with D perhaps matching TRBD1 (5 bases). The CDR3 length is 13 residues. The germline gives CDR1 SQVTM, CDR2 ANQGSEA. Trimming removed 4 bases from V and 3 bases from J, with 12 bases in between. DNA for the CDR3: TGCAGCGTTGGGGGGGGAAGTGACACTGAAGCTTTCTTT. Translation gives CSVGGGSDTEAFF. Filled out from reference TRBV29-1 and TRBJ1-1, the complete variable domain reads SAVISQKPSRDICQRGTSLTIQCQVDSQVTMMFWYRQQPGQSLTLIATANQGSEATYESGFVIDKFPISRPNLTFSTLTVSNMSPEDSSIYLCSVGGGSDTEAFFGQGTRLTVV.

V and J are TRBV7-3 and TRBJ2-5; TRBD1 matches at 9 bases. The DNA end is more similar to TRBJ2-1, so the J call may be wrong. CDR3 length: 15 residues. Germline loops: CDR1 SGHTA, CDR2 FQGTGA. The CDR3 reads CASSPQGASGNEQFF. For the CDR3, the DNA is TGTGCCAGCAGCCCACAGGGGGCCAGCGGTAATGAGCAGTTCTTC.

The chain carries TRBV9 and TRBJ2-1; D is perhaps TRBD1 (6 bases). The CDR3 has 13 amino acids. Germline V CDR1 and CDR2: SGDLS, YYNGEE. The germline V and J ends were trimmed by 0 bases and 8 bases, with 9 bases remaining between them. CDR3 sequence (DNA): TGTGCCAGCAGCGTAGTCAGGGGCGATGAGCAGTTCTTC. It encodes CASSVVRGDEQFF.

This clonotype has just a few counts. J is TRBJ2-5 and V is TRBV7-9; D may correspond to TRBD1 or TRBD2 (6 bases each). The CDR3 runs to 15 residues. The ends were cut back, 5 bases at V and 4 bases at J, with 17 bases in the middle. Germline V CDR1 and CDR2: SEHNR, FQNEAQ (reference sequence). The CDR3 is CASSPPPGAGETQYF. In DNA, the CDR3 is TGTGCCAGCAGCCCACCCCCGGGGGCGGGAGAGACCCAGTACTTC.

This clonotype was recorded at least ten times. The chain is built from TRBV29-1 and TRBJ1-3, with D hard to call. The CDR3 is 11 residues long. Germline V gene lookup returns CDR1 SQVTM and CDR2 ANQGSEA. Trimming removed 7 bases at V and 0 bases at J, with 4 bases between. CDR3 amino acids: CSGNSGNTIYF. The CDR3 nucleotides are TGCAGCGGGAACTCTGGAAACACCATATATTTT.

This sequence joins TRBV20-1 and TRBJ2-7; 12 bases agree with TRBD2. In germline, CDR1 is DFQATT, CDR2 SNEGSKA (reference sequence). Unmatched junction bases numbered 3, after V lost 1 base and J lost 2 bases. The CDR3 is 15 residues long. The CDR3 sequence is CSARGLAGVTYEQYF. The CDR3 region has the DNA TGCAGTGCTAGAGGACTAGCGGGGGTGACCTACGAGCAGTACTTC.

This clonotype has just a few counts. The chain employs TRBV28 and TRBJ1-1, with D unclear. The CDR3 extends over 13 amino acids. Trimming took 6 bases from V and 6 from J, leaving 14 bases between them. The germline V gene has CDR1 MDHEN and CDR2 SYDVKM. CDR3 protein: CASSELISPEAFF. DNA for the CDR3: TGTGCCAGCAGCGAGCTGATTTCACCTGAAGCTTTCTTT.

This clonotype was counted a few times. V is TRBV29-1 and J is TRBJ2-5; D might be TRBD1 (5 bases). Looked up from germline, CDR1 is SQVTM and CDR2 is ANQGSEA. The V end was cut by 2 bases, the J end by 4 bases, with 14 bases between. The CDR3 extends over 14 amino acids. The CDR3 DNA reads TGCAGCGTTGAACTGGTCTTAAGGGGAGAGACCCAGTACTTC. Its protein product is CSVELVLRGETQYF.

The chain recombines TRBV4-3 with TRBJ1-5; 7 bases align to TRBD1. The CDR3 covers 18 residues. CDR1 is LGHNA and CDR2 is YSLEER in the germline V gene. Germline trimming cut 0 bases from V and 6 bases from J; bases unmatched to any gene: 14. For the CDR3, the DNA is TGCGCCAGCAGCCAAGATCTCGTACAGGGGATGAAGTCTCAGCCCCAGCATTTT. It yields the protein CASSQDLVQGMKSQPQHF.

This clonotype was detected a few times. Here the CDR3 DNA reads TGTGCCAGCAGCCCCGAGGGGCGGGAATTTAACAATGAGCAGTTCTTC. This encodes CASSPEGREFNNEQFF. The chain combines TRBV7-2 with TRBJ2-1, with D perhaps matching TRBD2 (6 bases). The CDR3 spans 16 residues. Trimming shortened V by 5 bases and J by 5 bases, and 19 bases separated the two germline ends. Germline CDR1 reads SGHTA; CDR2 reads FQGNSA. Using reference TRBV7-2 and TRBJ2-1 for the parts outside the CDR3, the full variable domain is GAGVSQSPSNKVTEKGKDVELRCDPISGHTALYWYRQSLGQGLEFLIYFQGNSAPDKSGLPSDRFSAERTGGSVSTLTIQRTQQEDSAVYLCASSPEGREFNNEQFFGPGTRLTVL.

V and J are TRBV4-3 and TRBJ1-1, with 8 positions matching TRBD1. The CDR3 runs to 17 residues. Germline CDR1 LGHNA, CDR2 YSLEER. With 1 base clipped from V and 3 bases from J, the junction kept 10 bases outside the gene matches. CDR3 in amino acids: CASSQAWGLDRDTEAFF. DNA for the CDR3: TGCGCCAGCAGCCAAGCCTGGGGACTGGACAGGGACACTGAAGCTTTCTTT.

There are many counts of this clonotype. The chain recombines TRBV28 with TRBJ2-5; D is unclear. Trimming left V 5 bases short and J 3 bases short, with 22 bases between. The CDR3 is 17 residues long. Germline lookup yields CDR1 MDHEN and CDR2 SYDVKM. CDR3 bases: TGTGCCAGCAGTGTCGGTCTTCGCCTGACACTCGAAGAGACCCAGTACTTC. Translating gives CASSVGLRLTLEETQYF.

This clonotype was counted a few times. The chain is built from TRBV3-1 and TRBJ2-2; D possibly corresponds to TRBD2 (5 bases). Trimming pared 1 base from V and 3 bases from J, leaving 12 bases between. The germline gives CDR1 LGHDT, CDR2 YNNKEL (reference sequence). The CDR3 is 16 residues long. CDR3 in DNA: TGTGCCAGCAGCCAAGCCCGGGCGCGGGACACCGGGGAGCTGTTTTTT. Its protein product is CASSQARARDTGELFF.

This clonotype was recorded at least ten times. This rearrangement joins TRBV29-1 to TRBJ1-2, with 7 positions matching TRBD1. V was pared by 4 bases and J by 0 bases, with 11 bases of the junction left unmatched. The CDR3 runs to 16 residues. The germline gives CDR1 SQVTM, CDR2 ANQGSEA. The CDR3 DNA sequence: TGCAGCGTTGGTCCCCCTACAGGGGCTTCTAACTATGGCTACACCTTC. This codes for CSVGPPTGASNYGYTF. The complete variable domain, with remaining parts taken from reference TRBV29-1 and TRBJ1-2, reads SAVISQKPSRDICQRGTSLTIQCQVDSQVTMMFWYRQQPGQSLTLIATANQGSEATYESGFVIDKFPISRPNLTFSTLTVSNMSPEDSSIYLCSVGPPTGASNYGYTFGSGTRLTVV.

Note on this clonotype: A much larger clone sits a single nucleotide away, making a read error possible. The V and J genes are TRBV7-2 and TRBJ2-1; 8 positions agree with TRBD2. The CDR3 is 15 residues long. Germline lookup yields CDR1 SGHTA and CDR2 FQGNSA. The CDR3 region has the DNA TGTGCCGGCAGCCCCATAGCGGGATTTTACAATGAGCAGTTCTTC. Its translation is CAGSPIAGFYNEQFF.

This chain joins TRBV7-3 and TRBJ2-1, with TRBD2 matching 9 bases. Germline-derived CDR1 and CDR2 are SGHTA and FQGTGA. J gave up 3 bases and V 3 bases, and 6 bases lay outside the gene matches. The CDR3 totals 16 residues. The CDR3 sequence is CASSFGRGGRYNEQFF. CDR3 nucleotide sequence: TGTGCCAGCAGCTTCGGGCGGGGGGGCCGCTACAATGAGCAGTTCTTC.

This clonotype was detected only a few times. The CDR3 sequence: CATATGDGEKLFF. DNA of the CDR3: TGTGCCACCGCAACAGGGGACGGTGAAAAACTGTTTTTT. The chain links TRBV18 to TRBJ1-4; TRBD1 matches 7 bases. The CDR3 has 13 residues. Germline V CDR1 and CDR2: KGHSH, LQKENI. The trim removed 10 bases at V and 7 bases at J, leaving 9 bases unmatched.

This CDR3 reads CASGSGTSGFDEQFF. The CDR3 bases are TGTGCCAGCGGATCCGGGACTAGCGGGTTCGATGAGCAGTTCTTC. J is TRBJ2-1 and V is TRBV27; 12 nucleotides align to TRBD2. CDR3 size: 15 residues. Germline CDR1 is MNHEY and CDR2 is SMNVEV (reference sequence). V lost 8 bases and J lost 8; bases outside the gene matches: 10.